The 7 T cell receptor beta chains given below trace back to one sample, sequenced in a study of cytomegalovirus exposure and HLA in healthy donors. Clones were sequenced by immunoSEQ multiplex PCR, and TCRdb holds only the in-frame ones, with some missing. The sample includes 70,000 or so clones, about 94% of them seen just once. The specimen sequenced was PBMCs. The receptors stem from a woman aged 18-29 years in good health and CMV-seronegative.

The chain couples TRBV7-2 to TRBJ1-5; D is unclear. The length of the CDR3 is 13 residues. V lost 5 bases and J lost 7, with 12 bases in between. Germline-derived CDR1 and CDR2 are SGHTA and FQGNSA. Here the CDR3 reads CASSPGREQPQHF. The DNA of the CDR3 is TGTGCCAGCAGCCCTGGGCGCGAACAGCCCCAGCATTTT. The variable domain in full, with the rest retrieved from reference TRBV7-2 and TRBJ1-5, is GAGVSQSPSNKVTEKGKDVELRCDPISGHTALYWYRQSLGQGLEFLIYFQGNSAPDKSGLPSDRFSAERTGGSVSTLTIQRTQQEDSAVYLCASSPGREQPQHFGDGTRLSIL.

The chain recombines TRBV6-4 with TRBJ2-3, with D possibly matching TRBD1 (5 bases). Germline assignment: CDR1 MRHNA and CDR2 SNTAGT. The CDR3 is made up of 15 amino acids. The germline V and J ends were trimmed by 4 bases and 2 bases, with 13 bases remaining between them. The CDR3 DNA reads TGTGCCAGCAGTGTCGATAAAGGACACACAGATACGCAGTATTTT. Translated: CASSVDKGHTDTQYF.

The genes are TRBV6-5 and TRBJ1-4, with 9 positions matching TRBD1. The CDR3 covers 14 residues. Germline V gives CDR1 MNHEY, CDR2 SVGAGI. V dropped 6 bases and J dropped 11; count of bases not matched to a gene: 10. The CDR3 DNA follows: TGTGCCAGCAGCCCGGGACAGGGCAGACGGAAACTGTTTTTT. The encoded protein is CASSPGQGRRKLFF.

The V call is TRBV27, the J call TRBJ1-5; unclear D gene. The CDR3 consists of 13 residues. Germline-derived CDR1 and CDR2 are MNHEY and SMNVEV (reference sequence). V was clipped by 6 bases and J by 7 bases, with 13 bases between them. CDR3 amino acids: CASSLGKRQPQHF. Here the CDR3 DNA reads TGTGCCAGCAGCCTCGGTAAACGACAGCCCCAGCATTTT.

The rearrangement uses TRBV6-5 and TRBJ2-7, with TRBD2 matching over 13 bases. Per the germline V gene, CDR1 is MNHEY and CDR2 is SVGAGI. There are 15 residues in the CDR3. The V and J ends lost 0 bases and 10 bases, in that order; junction bases with no gene match: 6. The CDR3 DNA reads as TGTGCCAGCAGTTACTCCGGACTAGCGGGAGCCATCCAGTACTTC. It encodes CASSYSGLAGAIQYF.

In DNA, the CDR3 is TGCGCCAGCAGCCACAGAGTAGTAGCGGGGTCGGCCGTTCCCTACAATGAGCAGTTCTTC. This codes for CASSHRVVAGSAVPYNEQFF. The genes are TRBV4-1 and TRBJ2-1; 8 nucleotides line up with TRBD2. J gave up 2 bases and V 3 bases, and 18 bases lay outside the gene matches. This CDR3 contains 20 residues. Germline values: CDR1 MGHRA, CDR2 YSYEKL.

The J gene is TRBJ2-1, the V gene TRBV4-1, with TRBD1 identical over 8 bases. Germline values: CDR1 MGHRA, CDR2 YSYEKL. The CDR3 consists of 14 residues. V lost 4 bases, J lost 5 bases, and 4 bases stayed unmatched. The CDR3 DNA sequence: TGCGCCAGCAGCCGACAGGGGACGGACAATGAGCAGTTCTTC. This translates into CASSRQGTDNEQFF.